The TCR beta chain under discussion was sequenced for a study of blood T cell repertoires in COVID-19. The wider study: The study drew acute and convalescent COVID-19 samples from the United States, Italy and Spain. T cells, B-cell-depleted T cells, or PBMCs supplied cDNA or gDNA.

CDR3 length: 15 amino acids. V lost 4 bases and J 2 bases, leaving 15 bases between the germline ends. In germline, CDR1 is LGHNA, CDR2 YNFKEQ. Authors' data handling: Amplifying reference gene primers gave estimates of nucleated cell counts. This table comes from immunoSEQ multiplex PCR, and its TCRdb copy is limited to in-frame clones, with some not included. The V and J calls and clone size come from that table; D and trimming were worked out from the DNA. This sample has about 70,000 clones, with 80% found just once. This clone was detected only a few times. The receptor's source is a man in his 70s who had recovered from COVID-19. The sample taken for sequencing was peripheral blood. This sequence joins TRBV4-2 and TRBJ2-7; the D gene is possibly TRBD1 (6 bases). CDR3 sequence: CASSRGHKEPYEQYF. CDR3 sequence (DNA): TGTGCCAGCAGCCGGGGGCACAAGGAGCCCTACGAGCAGTACTTC.